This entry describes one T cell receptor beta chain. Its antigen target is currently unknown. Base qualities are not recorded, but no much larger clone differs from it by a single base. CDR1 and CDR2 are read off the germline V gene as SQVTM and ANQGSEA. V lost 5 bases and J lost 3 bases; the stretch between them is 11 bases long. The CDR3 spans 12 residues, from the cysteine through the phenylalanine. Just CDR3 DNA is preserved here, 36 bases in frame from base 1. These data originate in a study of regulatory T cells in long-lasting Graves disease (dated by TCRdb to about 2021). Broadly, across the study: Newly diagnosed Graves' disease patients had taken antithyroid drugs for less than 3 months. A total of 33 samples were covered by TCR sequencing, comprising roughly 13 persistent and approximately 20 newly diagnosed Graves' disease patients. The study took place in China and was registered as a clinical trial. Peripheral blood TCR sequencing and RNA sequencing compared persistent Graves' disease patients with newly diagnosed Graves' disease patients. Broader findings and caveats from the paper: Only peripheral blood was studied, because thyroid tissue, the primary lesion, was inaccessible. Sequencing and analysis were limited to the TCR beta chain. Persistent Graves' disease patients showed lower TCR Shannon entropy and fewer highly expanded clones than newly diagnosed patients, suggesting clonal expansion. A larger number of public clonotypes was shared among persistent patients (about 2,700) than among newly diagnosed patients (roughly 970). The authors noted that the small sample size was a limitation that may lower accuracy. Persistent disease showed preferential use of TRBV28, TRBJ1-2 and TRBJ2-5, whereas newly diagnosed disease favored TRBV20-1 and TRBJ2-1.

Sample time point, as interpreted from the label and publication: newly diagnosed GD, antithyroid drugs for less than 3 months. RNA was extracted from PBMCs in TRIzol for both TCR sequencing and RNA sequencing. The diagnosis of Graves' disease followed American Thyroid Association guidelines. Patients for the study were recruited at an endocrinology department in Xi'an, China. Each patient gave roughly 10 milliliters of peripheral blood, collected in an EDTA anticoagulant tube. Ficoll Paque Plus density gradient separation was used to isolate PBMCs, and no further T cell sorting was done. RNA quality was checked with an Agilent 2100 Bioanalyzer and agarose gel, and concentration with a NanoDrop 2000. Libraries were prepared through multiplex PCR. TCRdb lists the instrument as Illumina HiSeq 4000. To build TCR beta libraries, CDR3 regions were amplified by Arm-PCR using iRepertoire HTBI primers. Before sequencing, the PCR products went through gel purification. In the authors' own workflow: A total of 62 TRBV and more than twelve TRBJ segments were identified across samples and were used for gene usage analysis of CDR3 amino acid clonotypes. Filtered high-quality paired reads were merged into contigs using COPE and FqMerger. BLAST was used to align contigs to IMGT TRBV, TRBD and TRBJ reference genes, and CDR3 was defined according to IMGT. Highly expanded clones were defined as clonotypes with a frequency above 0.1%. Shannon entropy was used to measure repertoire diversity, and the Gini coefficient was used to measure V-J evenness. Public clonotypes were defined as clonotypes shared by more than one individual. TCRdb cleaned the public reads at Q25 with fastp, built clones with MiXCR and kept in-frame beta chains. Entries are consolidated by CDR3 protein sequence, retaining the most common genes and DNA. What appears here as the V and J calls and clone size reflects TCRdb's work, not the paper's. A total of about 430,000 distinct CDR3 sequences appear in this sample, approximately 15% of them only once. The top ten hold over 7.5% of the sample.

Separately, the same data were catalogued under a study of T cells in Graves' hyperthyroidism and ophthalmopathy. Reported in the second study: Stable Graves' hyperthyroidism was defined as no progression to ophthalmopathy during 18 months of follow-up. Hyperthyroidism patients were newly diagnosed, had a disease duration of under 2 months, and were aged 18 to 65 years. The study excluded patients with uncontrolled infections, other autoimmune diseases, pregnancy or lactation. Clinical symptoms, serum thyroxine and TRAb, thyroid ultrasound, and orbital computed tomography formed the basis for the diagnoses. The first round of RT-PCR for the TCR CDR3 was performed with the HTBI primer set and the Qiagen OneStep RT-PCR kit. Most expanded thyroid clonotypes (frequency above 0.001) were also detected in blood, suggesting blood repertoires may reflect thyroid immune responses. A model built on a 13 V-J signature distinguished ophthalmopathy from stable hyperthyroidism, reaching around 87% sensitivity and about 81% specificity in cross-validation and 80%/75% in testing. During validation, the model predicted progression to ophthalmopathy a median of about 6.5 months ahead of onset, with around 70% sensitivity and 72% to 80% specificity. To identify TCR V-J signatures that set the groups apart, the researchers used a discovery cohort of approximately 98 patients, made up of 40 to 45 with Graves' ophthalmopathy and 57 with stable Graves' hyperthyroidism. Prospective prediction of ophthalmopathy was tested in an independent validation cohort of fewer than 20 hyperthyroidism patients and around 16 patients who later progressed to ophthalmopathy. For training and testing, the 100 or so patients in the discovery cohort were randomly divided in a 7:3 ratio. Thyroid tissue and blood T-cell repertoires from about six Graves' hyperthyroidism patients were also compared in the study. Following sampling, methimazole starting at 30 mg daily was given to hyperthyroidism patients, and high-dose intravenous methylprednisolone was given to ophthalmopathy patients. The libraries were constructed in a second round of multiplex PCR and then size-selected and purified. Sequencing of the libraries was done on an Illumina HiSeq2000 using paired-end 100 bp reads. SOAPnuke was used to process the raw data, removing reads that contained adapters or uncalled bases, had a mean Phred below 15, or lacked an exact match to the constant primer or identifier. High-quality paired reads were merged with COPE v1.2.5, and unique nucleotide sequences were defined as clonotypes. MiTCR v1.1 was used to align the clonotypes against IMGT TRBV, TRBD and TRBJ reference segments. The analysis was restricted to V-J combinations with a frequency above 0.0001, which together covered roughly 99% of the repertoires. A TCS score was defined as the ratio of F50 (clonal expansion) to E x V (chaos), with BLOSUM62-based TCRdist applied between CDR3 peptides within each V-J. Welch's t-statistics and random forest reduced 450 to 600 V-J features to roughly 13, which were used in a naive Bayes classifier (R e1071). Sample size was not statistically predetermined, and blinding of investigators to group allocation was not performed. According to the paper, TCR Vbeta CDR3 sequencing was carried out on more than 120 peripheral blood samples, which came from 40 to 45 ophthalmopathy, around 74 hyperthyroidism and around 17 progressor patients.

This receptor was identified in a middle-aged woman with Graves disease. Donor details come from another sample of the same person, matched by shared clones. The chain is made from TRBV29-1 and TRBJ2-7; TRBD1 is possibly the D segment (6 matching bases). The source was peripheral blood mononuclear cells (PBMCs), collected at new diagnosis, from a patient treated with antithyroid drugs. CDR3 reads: CSVSGEGYEQYF. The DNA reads TGCAGCGTTTCAGGGGAAGGCTACGAGCAGTACTTC.